Following are 24 T cell receptor beta chains from one sample sequenced in a study of T cell repertoires in cytomegalovirus infection (dated by TCRdb to between 2017 and 2020). TCRdb shows the sequencer as Illumina HiSeq 1500. TCRdb reworked the public reads: Q25 trimming with fastp, MiXCR clone assembly, productive beta chains retained. Each entry merges the rows of one CDR3 protein and shows their most common DNA and genes. The table for this sample lists some 240,000 distinct CDR3 sequences; approximately 15% of them were counted only once. Together, the top ten hold about half of the sample. The sample taken for sequencing was CD8+ T cells from PBMCs. These receptors all stem from a human donor in good health (CMV status not recorded). Some clones in this sample may be carry-over from other donors' samples.

The gene calls are TRBV28 and TRBJ2-7; D is undetermined. The CDR3 consists of 15 residues. Between the trimmed V and J ends, which lost 5 bases and 4 bases, there was a span of 18 bases. The germline gives CDR1 MDHEN, CDR2 SYDVKM. In DNA form, the CDR3 reads TGTGCCAGCAGTATGCTCCAGGAAGCGCCGTACGAGCAGTACTTC. The encoded protein is CASSMLQEAPYEQYF.

This clonotype has ten or more counts. The chain links TRBV7-6 to TRBJ2-1, with 8 bases matching TRBD2. V lost 1 base and J lost 4; bases outside the gene matches: 6. Germline V gene sequence: CDR1 SGHVS, CDR2 FNYEAQ. The CDR3 spans 16 residues. CDR3 sequence: CASSLDTGGVYNEQFF. The CDR3 coding sequence is TGTGCCAGCAGCTTAGACACGGGGGGGGTATACAATGAGCAGTTCTTC. Supplemented by reference TRBV7-6 and TRBJ2-1, the full variable domain reads GAGVSQSPRYKVTKRGQDVALRCDPISGHVSLYWYRQALGQGPEFLTYFNYEAQQDKSGLPNDRFSAERPEGSISTLTIQRTEQRDSAMYRCASSLDTGGVYNEQFFGPGTRLTVL.

This sequence joins TRBV5-5 and TRBJ1-1; D ambiguous. Between the trimmed V and J ends, which lost 0 bases and 0 bases, there was a span of 12 bases. Germline V gene sequence: CDR1 SGHKS, CDR2 YYEKEE (reference sequence). CDR3 size: 16 residues. CDR3 sequence: CASSLGPILLNTEAFF. CDR3 in DNA: TGTGCCAGCAGCTTGGGACCGATCTTACTGAACACTGAAGCTTTCTTT.

The chain carries TRBV14 and TRBJ2-7; no reliable D call. Trimming shortened V by 0 bases and J by 3 bases, and 12 bases separated the two germline ends. The CDR3 runs to 15 residues. The germline CDR1 and CDR2 sequences are SGHDN and FVKESK. Here the CDR3 reads CASSQDFFGSYEQYF. CDR3 in DNA: TGTGCCAGCAGCCAAGATTTTTTCGGCAGCTACGAGCAGTACTTC.

This clonotype came up a few times. This chain links TRBV20-1 with TRBJ2-6, with D perhaps matching TRBD2 (6 bases). In germline, CDR1 is DFQATT, CDR2 SNEGSKA (reference sequence). This CDR3 is built from 17 residues. The DNA for the CDR3 is TGCACCACCGCGGGGTGGAGGGTTATCTCTGGGGCCAACGTCCTGACTTTC. It yields the protein CTTAGWRVISGANVLTF.

This CDR3 is CASSYSELAYEQYF. The CDR3 coding sequence is TGTGCCAGCAGTTACTCGGAACTAGCCTACGAGCAGTACTTC. The chain joins TRBV6-8 to TRBJ2-7; weak D call: TRBD2 (5 bases). The CDR3 is 14 amino acids. From germline, CDR1 is MNHGY and CDR2 SAAAGT. Trimming shortened V by 0 bases and J by 2 bases, and 8 bases separated the two germline ends.

This clonotype was seen a handful of times. This chain uses TRBV5-5 with TRBJ2-2; the D is unclear. V lost 4 bases and J 5 bases, leaving 9 bases between the germline ends. The CDR3 extends over 13 amino acids. The V gene's germline CDR1 is SGHKS and CDR2 YYEKEE (reference sequence). CDR3 in amino acids: CASSHTLTGELFF. The CDR3 DNA is TGTGCCAGCAGCCATACTTTGACCGGGGAGCTGTTTTTT.

This clonotype was seen a handful of times. The genes are TRBV14 and TRBJ2-2; D gene ambiguous. Germline lookup yields CDR1 SGHDN and CDR2 FVKESK. V was shortened by 3 bases and J by 3 bases, with 8 bases between the two germline ends. This CDR3 comprises 14 residues. CDR3 in DNA: TGTGCCAGCAGCCACGCACGATACACCGGGGAGCTGTTTTTT. This translates into CASSHARYTGELFF.

This clonotype was recorded at least ten times. This chain links TRBV12-3 or TRBV12-4 with TRBJ2-5; 14 nucleotides line up with TRBD2. With 5 bases clipped from V and 7 bases from J, the junction kept 15 bases outside the gene matches. This CDR3 has 18 amino acids. The DNA of the CDR3 is TGTGCCAGCAGTGGGGGACTAGCGGGGGCCCCGCCCAGAGGGACCCAGTACTTC. Protein product: CASSGGLAGAPPRGTQYF.

This clonotype was counted only a few times. This rearrangement joins TRBV19 to TRBJ2-7; D perhaps matches TRBD2 (5 bases). Germline assignment: CDR1 LNHDA and CDR2 SQIVND (reference sequence). The V end was cut by 7 bases, the J end by 7 bases, with 17 bases between. This CDR3 contains 13 residues. The CDR3 coding sequence is TGTGCCAGTACCTCCGCGGCTTCGGGGGAGCAGTACTTC. This codes for CASTSAASGEQYF.

The genes are TRBV27 and TRBJ2-1; D not resolved. Germline CDR1 is MNHEY and CDR2 is SMNVEV (reference sequence). CDR3 size: 14 residues. The V gene lost 2 bases and the J gene lost 2 bases, with 7 bases spanning the gap. The CDR3 DNA sequence: TGTGCCAGCAGTTTAAATCTCCCCTACAATGAGCAGTTCTTC. Its protein product is CASSLNLPYNEQFF.

This clonotype was counted at least ten times. Here the CDR3 reads CASSSELVPSYNEQFF. The CDR3 region has the DNA TGTGCCAGCAGCTCCGAACTTGTGCCATCCTACAATGAGCAGTTCTTC. This sequence joins TRBV7-8 and TRBJ2-1; unclear D gene. Germline CDR1 and CDR2: SGHVS and FQNEAQ. The germline V and J ends were trimmed by 4 bases and 1 base, with 14 bases remaining between them. The CDR3 runs 16 residues. Full variable domain (outside the CDR3, taken from reference TRBV7-8 and TRBJ2-1): GAGVSQSPRYKVAKRGQDVALRCDPISGHVSLFWYQQALGQGPEFLTYFQNEAQLDKSGLPSDRFFAERPEGSVSTLKIQRTQQEDSAVYLCASSSELVPSYNEQFFGPGTRLTVL.

V usage is TRBV27 and J usage is TRBJ2-2; 9 bases agree with TRBD2. V lost 9 bases to trimming and J lost 7 bases; unmatched junction nucleotides: 12. Germline CDR1 and CDR2: MNHEY and SMNVEV (reference sequence). This CDR3 is built from 15 residues. CDR3 in DNA: TGTGCCAGTCGCCCCTCCGGGACTAGCAACGGGGAGCTGTTTTTT. Protein product: CASRPSGTSNGELFF.

The rearrangement links TRBV29-1 to TRBJ2-1; maybe TRBD2 (5 bases). The CDR3 sequence is 16 residues long. From germline, CDR1 is SQVTM and CDR2 ANQGSEA. Trimming cost V 0 bases and J 2 bases, with 14 bases left between them. The CDR3 DNA is TGCAGCGTTGAAGATCGTAAGCGGAGGACCTACAATGAGCAGTTCTTC. Its protein product is CSVEDRKRRTYNEQFF.

The rearrangement links TRBV29-1 to TRBJ2-1, with D possibly matching TRBD1 (6 bases). V was pared by 0 bases and J by 4 bases, with 28 bases between. The CDR3 totals 20 residues. Looked up from germline, CDR1 is SQVTM and CDR2 is ANQGSEA. The CDR3 DNA is TGCAGCGTTGAAGATCCAAGCGAGACAGGTCCCCTCTGGGAATACAATGAGCAGTTCTTC. It yields the protein CSVEDPSETGPLWEYNEQFF.

This chain connects TRBV6-5 to TRBJ2-7; 10 bases align to TRBD2. V shed 6 bases and J 0 bases; nucleotides not matched to a gene: 5. There are 15 residues in the CDR3. Germline CDR1 reads MNHEY; CDR2 reads SVGAGI. The CDR3 DNA reads TGTGCCAGCAGGTCACTAGCGGGGAGCTCCTACGAGCAGTACTTC. Protein product: CASRSLAGSSYEQYF.

This clonotype appeared many times. For the CDR3, the DNA is TGTGCCAGCAGCGTCCGTGAGGGTCTTACAAATCAGCCCCAGCATTTT. Amino acid sequence: CASSVREGLTNQPQHF. The chain uses TRBV28 and TRBJ1-5; D not resolved. The V and J ends lost 6 bases and 4 bases respectively, with 19 bases between them. The CDR3 loop spans 16 amino acids. Germline-derived CDR1 and CDR2 are MDHEN and SYDVKM. Based on the CDR3 plus reference TRBV28 and TRBJ1-5, the full variable domain is DVKVTQSSRYLVKRTGEKVFLECVQDMDHENMFWYRQDPGLGLRLIYFSYDVKMKEKGDIPEGYSVSREKKERFSLILESASTNQTSMYLCASSVREGLTNQPQHFGDGTRLSIL.

This clonotype has more than one count but fewer than ten. The chain is built from TRBV20-1 and TRBJ1-4; a possible D gene is TRBD1 (5 bases). V was clipped by 0 bases and J by 8 bases, with 13 bases between them. Germline CDR1 is DFQATT and CDR2 is SNEGSKA (reference sequence). The CDR3 extends over 14 amino acids. The CDR3 here is CSARDLGDWEKLFF. CDR3 coding DNA: TGCAGTGCTAGAGATCTGGGGGATTGGGAAAAACTGTTTTTT.

This clonotype was found a few times. The V call is TRBV7-9, the J call TRBJ1-1; D is ambiguous. The germline gives CDR1 SEHNR, CDR2 FQNEAQ (reference sequence). V was pared by 2 bases and J by 6 bases, with 10 bases between. The length of the CDR3 is 13 residues. DNA for the CDR3: TGTGCCAGCAGCTTACCGCGTTTGCCTGAAGCTTTCTTT. This sequence encodes CASSLPRLPEAFF. The complete variable domain, with remaining parts taken from reference TRBV7-9 and TRBJ1-1, reads DTGVSQNPRHKITKRGQNVTFRCDPISEHNRLYWYRQTLGQGPEFLTYFQNEAQLEKSRLLSDRFSAERPKGSFSTLEIQRTEQGDSAMYLCASSLPRLPEAFFGQGTRLTVV.

This clonotype was picked up a small number of times. CDR3 bases: TGCAGTGCCACCTGGGACAGTTCAGGAGATACGCAGTATTTT. Translation gives CSATWDSSGDTQYF. V usage is TRBV20-1 and J usage is TRBJ2-3; 7 positions agree with TRBD1. Trimming at V came to 6 bases and at J to 5 bases, leaving 11 bases not matched to a gene. Germline V gene lookup returns CDR1 DFQATT and CDR2 SNEGSKA (reference sequence). The CDR3 totals 14 residues.

In its sample, this clonotype was seen a few times. This rearrangement joins TRBV27 to TRBJ1-2, with a tentative D call TRBD1 (5 bases). Trimming took off 3 bases at V and 4 bases at J, with 21 bases between the two ends. CDR1 and CDR2 (germline): MNHEY, SMNVEV (reference sequence). CDR3 length equals 17 residues. The CDR3 loop is CASSFSPPQGWAYGYTF. The DNA of the CDR3 is TGTGCCAGCAGTTTTTCCCCCCCCCAGGGTTGGGCCTATGGCTACACCTTC.

A word on this clonotype: With a much larger clone just one base away, this may be a read error. The chain employs TRBV28 and TRBJ1-2; 9 bases match TRBD1. The CDR3 is 14 amino acids. The germline V gene has CDR1 MDHEN and CDR2 SYDVKM. The CDR3 loop reads CATQLDRGNYDYTF. The DNA for the CDR3 is TGTGCCACCCAGTTGGACAGGGGCAACTATGACTACACCTTC.

The chain has TRBV20-1 and TRBJ2-1; 8 positions agree with TRBD2. Germline values: CDR1 DFQATT, CDR2 SNEGSKA (reference sequence). J was trimmed by 5 bases and V by 1 base; bases with no gene match: 4. This CDR3 contains 14 residues. The DNA for the CDR3 is TGCAGTGCTAGAGCGAGCGGGGGAAACAATGAGCAGTTCTTC. Amino acid sequence: CSARASGGNNEQFF.

This chain joins TRBV4-2 and TRBJ2-7; D is possibly TRBD2 (5 bases). The V end lost 6 bases, the J end lost 12 bases, and 15 bases lay between the germline ends. Looked up from germline, CDR1 is LGHNA and CDR2 is YNFKEQ. CDR3 length: 11 residues. DNA of the CDR3: TGTGCCAGCAGAGCCTTCGGGGATCGGTACTTC. Translation: CASRAFGDRYF.